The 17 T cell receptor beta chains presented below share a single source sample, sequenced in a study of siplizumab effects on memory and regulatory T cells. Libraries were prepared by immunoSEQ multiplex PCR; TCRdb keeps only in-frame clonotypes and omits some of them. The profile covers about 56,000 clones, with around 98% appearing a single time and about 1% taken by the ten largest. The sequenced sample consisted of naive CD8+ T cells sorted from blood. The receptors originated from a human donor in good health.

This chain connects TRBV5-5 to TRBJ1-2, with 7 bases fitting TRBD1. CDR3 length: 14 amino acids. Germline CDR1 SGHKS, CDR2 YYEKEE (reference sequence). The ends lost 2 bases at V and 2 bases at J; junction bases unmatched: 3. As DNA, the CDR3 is TGTGCCAGCAGCTTCGGACAGGCCAACTATGGCTACACCTTC. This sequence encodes CASSFGQANYGYTF.

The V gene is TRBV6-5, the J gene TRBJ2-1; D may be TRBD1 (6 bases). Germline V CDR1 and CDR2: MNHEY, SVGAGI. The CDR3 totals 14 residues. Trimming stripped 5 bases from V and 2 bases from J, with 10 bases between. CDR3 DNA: TGTGCCAGCAGTCCGGGACAAACCTACAATGAGCAGTTCTTC. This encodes CASSPGQTYNEQFF.

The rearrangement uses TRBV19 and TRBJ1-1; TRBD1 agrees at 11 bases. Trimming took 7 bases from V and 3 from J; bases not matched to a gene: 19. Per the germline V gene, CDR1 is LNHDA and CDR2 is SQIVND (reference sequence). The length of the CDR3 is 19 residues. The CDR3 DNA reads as TGTGCCAGTAACCAACCTACGCACGGGACAGGGGGTTTGGACACTGAAGCTTTCTTT. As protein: CASNQPTHGTGGLDTEAFF.

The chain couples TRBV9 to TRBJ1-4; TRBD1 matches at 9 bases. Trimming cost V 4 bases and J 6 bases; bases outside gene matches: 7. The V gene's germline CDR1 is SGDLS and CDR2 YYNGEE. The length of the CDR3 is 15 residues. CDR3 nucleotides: TGTGCCAGCAGCTCCCACAGGGGGCCGTATGAAAAACTGTTTTTT. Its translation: CASSSHRGPYEKLFF.

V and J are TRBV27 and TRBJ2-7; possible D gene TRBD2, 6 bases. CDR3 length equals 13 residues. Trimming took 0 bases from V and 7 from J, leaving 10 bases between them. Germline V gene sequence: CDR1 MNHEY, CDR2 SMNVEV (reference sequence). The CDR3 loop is CASSLSGGIEQYF. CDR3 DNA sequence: TGTGCCAGCAGTTTATCGGGCGGGATTGAGCAGTACTTC.

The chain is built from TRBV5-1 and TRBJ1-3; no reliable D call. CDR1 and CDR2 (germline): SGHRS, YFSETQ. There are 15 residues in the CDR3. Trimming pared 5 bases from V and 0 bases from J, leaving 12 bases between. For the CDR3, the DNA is TGCGCCAGCAGTACCGGCTACGGCTCTGGAAACACCATATATTTT. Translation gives CASSTGYGSGNTIYF.

The CDR3 DNA sequence: TGTGCCAGCAGCAGGAGCGGGGATTGGGAGACCCAGTACTTC. Translating it yields CASSRSGDWETQYF. The chain links TRBV7-9 to TRBJ2-5; 7 bases are shared with TRBD2. CDR3 length equals 14 residues. Trimming cost V 5 bases and J 5 bases; bases outside gene matches: 8. In germline, CDR1 is SEHNR, CDR2 FQNEAQ (reference sequence).

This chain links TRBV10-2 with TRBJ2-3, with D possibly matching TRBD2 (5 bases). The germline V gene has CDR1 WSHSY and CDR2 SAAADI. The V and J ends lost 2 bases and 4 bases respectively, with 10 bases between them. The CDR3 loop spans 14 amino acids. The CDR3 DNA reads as TGCGCCAGCAGTGAGCAGCGGTGGCCAGATACGCAGTATTTT. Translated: CASSEQRWPDTQYF.

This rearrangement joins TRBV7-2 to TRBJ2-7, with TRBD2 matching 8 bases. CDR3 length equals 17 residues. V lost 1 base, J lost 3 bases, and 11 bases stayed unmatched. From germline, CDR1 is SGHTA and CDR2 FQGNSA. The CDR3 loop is CASSLDGGRTQYYEQYF. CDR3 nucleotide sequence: TGTGCCAGCAGCTTAGACGGCGGGAGGACCCAATACTACGAGCAGTACTTC.

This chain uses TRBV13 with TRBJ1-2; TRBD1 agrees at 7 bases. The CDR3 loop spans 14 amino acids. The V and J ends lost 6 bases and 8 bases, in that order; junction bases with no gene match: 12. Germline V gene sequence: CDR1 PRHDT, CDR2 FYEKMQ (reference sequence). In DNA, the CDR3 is TGTGCCAGCAGTCGAACGACAGGGAATATAGGCTACACCTTC. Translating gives CASSRTTGNIGYTF.

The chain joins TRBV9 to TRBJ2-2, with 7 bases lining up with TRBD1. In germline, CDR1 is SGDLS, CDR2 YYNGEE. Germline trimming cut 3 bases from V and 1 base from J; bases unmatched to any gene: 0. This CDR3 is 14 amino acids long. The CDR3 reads CASSAGGNTGELFF. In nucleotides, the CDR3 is TGTGCCAGCAGCGCAGGGGGGAACACCGGGGAGCTGTTTTTT.

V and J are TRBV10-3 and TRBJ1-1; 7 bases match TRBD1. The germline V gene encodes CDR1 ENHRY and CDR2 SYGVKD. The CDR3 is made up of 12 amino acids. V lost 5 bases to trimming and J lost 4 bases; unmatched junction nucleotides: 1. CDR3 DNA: TGTGCCATCAGTACAGGGGTCACTGAAGCTTTCTTT. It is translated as CAISTGVTEAFF.

The CDR3 nucleotides are TGTGCCAGCAGCTTTGAGGGCAGTAAATACAATGAGCAGTTCTTC. It codes for CASSFEGSKYNEQFF. V is TRBV7-9 and J is TRBJ2-1; tentatively, D is TRBD2 (5 bases). The CDR3 is 15 residues long. CDR1 and CDR2 (germline): SEHNR, FQNEAQ (reference sequence). With 3 bases removed from V and 4 bases from J, the gap between germline ends came to 13 bases.

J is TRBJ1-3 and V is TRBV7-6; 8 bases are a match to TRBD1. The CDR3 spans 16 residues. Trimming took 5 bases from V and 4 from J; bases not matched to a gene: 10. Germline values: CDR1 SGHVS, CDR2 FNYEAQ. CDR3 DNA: TGTGCCAGCAGCATCACGCAGGGGGCTGGAGGAAACACCATATATTTT. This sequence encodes CASSITQGAGGNTIYF.

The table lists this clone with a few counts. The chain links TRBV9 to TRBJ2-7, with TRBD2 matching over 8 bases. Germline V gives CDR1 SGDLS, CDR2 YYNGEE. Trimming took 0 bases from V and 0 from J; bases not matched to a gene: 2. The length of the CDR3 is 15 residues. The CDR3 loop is CASSVESGSSYEQYF. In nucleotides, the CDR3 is TGTGCCAGCAGCGTAGAGAGCGGGAGCTCCTACGAGCAGTACTTC.

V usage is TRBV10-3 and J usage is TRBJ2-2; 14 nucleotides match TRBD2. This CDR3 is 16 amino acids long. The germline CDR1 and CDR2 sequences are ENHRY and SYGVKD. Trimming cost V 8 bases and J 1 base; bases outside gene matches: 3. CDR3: CAIGGLAGGNTGELFF. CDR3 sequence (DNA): TGTGCCATCGGAGGACTAGCGGGAGGGAACACCGGGGAGCTGTTTTTT.

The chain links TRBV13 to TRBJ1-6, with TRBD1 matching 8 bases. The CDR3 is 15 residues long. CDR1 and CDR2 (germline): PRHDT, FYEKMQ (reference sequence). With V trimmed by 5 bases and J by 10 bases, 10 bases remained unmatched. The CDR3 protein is CASSAGQGGGSPLHF. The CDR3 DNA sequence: TGTGCCAGCAGCGCCGGACAGGGCGGAGGCTCACCCCTCCACTTT. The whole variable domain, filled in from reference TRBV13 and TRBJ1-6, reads AAGVIQSPRHLIKEKRETATLKCYPIPRHDTVYWYQQGPGQDPQFLISFYEKMQSDKGSIPDRFSAQQFSDYHSELNMSSLELGDSALYFCASSAGQGGGSPLHFGNGTRLTVT.